One sample yielded the 28 T cell receptor beta chains listed below, sequenced in a study of PD-1 blockade in mismatch repair-deficient tumors. Clones were sequenced by immunoSEQ multiplex PCR, and TCRdb holds only the in-frame ones, with some missing. Of 120,000 or so clones listed, roughly 90% are singletons. The specimen was peripheral blood, collected just under 74 weeks after starting pembrolizumab. The receptors originated from an adult with mismatch repair-deficient cancer.

The rearrangement links TRBV4-1 to TRBJ2-5, with TRBD1 identical over 7 bases. V was pared by 0 bases and J by 5 bases, with 18 bases of the junction left unmatched. The CDR3 loop spans 19 amino acids. Germline loops: CDR1 MGHRA, CDR2 YSYEKL. In DNA form, the CDR3 reads TGCGCCAGCAGCCAAGATCGACAGGGTTTTGCGGATGGACGGGAGACCCAGTACTTC. It specifies CASSQDRQGFADGRETQYF.

The chain links TRBV11-3 to TRBJ2-3; 8 bases are shared with TRBD2. Trimming at V came to 2 bases and at J to 2 bases, leaving 6 bases not matched to a gene. CDR3 length: 16 residues. Germline CDR1 is SGHNT and CDR2 is YENEEA. DNA for the CDR3: TGTGCCAGCAGCTTACATCCGGGGGGGAACACAGATACGCAGTATTTT. It encodes CASSLHPGGNTDTQYF. The complete variable domain, with remaining parts taken from reference TRBV11-3 and TRBJ2-3, reads EAGVVQSPRYKIIEKKQPVAFWCNPISGHNTLYWYLQNLGQGPELLIRYENEEAVDDSQLPKDRFSAERLKGVDSTLKIQPAELGDSAVYLCASSLHPGGNTDTQYFGPGTRLTVL.

The rearrangement links TRBV6-5 to TRBJ2-4; D could derive from TRBD1 or TRBD2 (5 bases each). Germline loops: CDR1 MNHEY, CDR2 SVGAGI. The germline V and J ends were trimmed by 8 bases and 2 bases, with 10 bases remaining between them. The CDR3 sequence is 13 residues long. For the CDR3, the DNA is TGTGCCAGCTCTCAGGGACCCAAAAACATTCAGTACTTC. Amino acids: CASSQGPKNIQYF.

In DNA form, the CDR3 reads TGCGCCAGCAGCTCCGGACAGACCACAGATACGCAGTATTTT. Translated, it gives CASSSGQTTDTQYF. The rearrangement links TRBV5-1 to TRBJ2-3, with D perhaps TRBD1 (6 bases). CDR3 length: 14 amino acids. V lost 3 bases and J 2 bases, leaving 10 bases between the germline ends. The germline V gene has CDR1 SGHRS and CDR2 YFSETQ.

The chain employs TRBV11-2 and TRBJ2-1; D unresolved. This CDR3 is built from 15 residues. Trimming pared 5 bases from V and 0 bases from J, leaving 11 bases between. Germline CDR1 SGHAT, CDR2 FQNNGV. CDR3 coding DNA: TGTGCCAGCAGCCCGAGTTATAGCTCCTACAATGAGCAGTTCTTC. Amino acids: CASSPSYSSYNEQFF.

This chain joins TRBV7-2 and TRBJ2-7; D might be TRBD1 or TRBD2, each matching 6 bases. CDR1 SGHTA and CDR2 FQGNSA come from the germline V gene. This CDR3 spans 14 amino acids. V lost 0 bases and J lost 6, with 12 bases in between. CDR3 loop: CASSLALRDTEQYF. The CDR3 DNA sequence: TGTGCCAGCAGCTTAGCGTTGCGGGACACCGAGCAGTACTTC.

This clone was seen only a few times. This chain links TRBV30 with TRBJ1-2, with TRBD1 matching 10 bases. V dropped 3 bases and J dropped 4; count of bases not matched to a gene: 5. The length of the CDR3 is 14 residues. Germline loops: CDR1 GTSNPN, CDR2 SVGIG (reference sequence). CDR3 in amino acids: CAWRPGQGIYGYTF. The CDR3 DNA reads as TGTGCCTGGAGACCGGGACAGGGGATCTATGGCTACACCTTC.

CDR3 in DNA: TGCGCCAGCAGCTTGAACCTAGCCCCCTACAATGAGCAGTTCTTC. Translation: CASSLNLAPYNEQFF. This chain joins TRBV5-1 and TRBJ2-1, with D possibly matching TRBD2 (5 bases). The CDR3 loop spans 15 amino acids. The V gene lost 1 base and the J gene lost 2 bases, with 10 bases spanning the gap. From germline, CDR1 is SGHRS and CDR2 YFSETQ. Complete variable domain (other parts from reference TRBV5-1 and TRBJ2-1): KAGVTQTPRYLIKTRGQQVTLSCSPISGHRSVSWYQQTPGQGLQFLFEYFSETQRNKGNFPGRFSGRQFSNSRSEMNVSTLELGDSALYLCASSLNLAPYNEQFFGPGTRLTVL.

This clone has at least ten counts. This chain joins TRBV6-1 and TRBJ2-3, with TRBD1 identical over 9 bases. V shed 1 base, J shed 4 bases, and the junction held 0 bases outside the gene matches. From germline, CDR1 is MNHNS and CDR2 SASEGT. The CDR3 length is 14 residues. The CDR3 loop is CASSEGQGADTQYF. Written as DNA, the CDR3 is TGTGCCAGCAGTGAAGGACAGGGGGCAGATACGCAGTATTTT.

The V and J genes are TRBV11-3 and TRBJ2-3; D gene ambiguous. This CDR3 is 15 amino acids long. Germline CDR1 and CDR2: SGHNT and YENEEA. V was clipped by 4 bases and J by 3 bases, with 14 bases between them. DNA of the CDR3: TGTGCCAGCAGCTCGGGCCGTTTTGGGACAGATACGCAGTATTTT. This sequence encodes CASSSGRFGTDTQYF. The full variable domain, with the rest looked up from reference TRBV11-3 and TRBJ2-3, is EAGVVQSPRYKIIEKKQPVAFWCNPISGHNTLYWYLQNLGQGPELLIRYENEEAVDDSQLPKDRFSAERLKGVDSTLKIQPAELGDSAVYLCASSSGRFGTDTQYFGPGTRLTVL.

The J gene is TRBJ2-7, the V gene TRBV13; 7 bases line up with TRBD2. V shed 3 bases, J shed 10 bases, and the junction held 12 bases outside the gene matches. Germline CDR1 is PRHDT and CDR2 is FYEKMQ (reference sequence). This CDR3 has 14 residues. In DNA form, the CDR3 reads TGTGCCAGCAGCTTCTCAGTTGGGGGAGGGTCTCAGTACTTC. Residues: CASSFSVGGGSQYF.

The chain uses TRBV12-2 and TRBJ2-7; the table's D call, TRBD2, has no DNA check behind it. TRBV12-2 is a pseudogene locus. CDR3 length: 15 amino acids. DNA for the CDR3: TGTGCAAGTCGCTTAGCTCTAGCGGGAGGAGGCGAGCAGTACTTC. Amino acid sequence: CASRLALAGGGEQYF.

This chain joins TRBV28 and TRBJ2-3; D gene ambiguous. The CDR3 totals 16 residues. The V end lost 0 bases, the J end lost 2 bases, and 12 bases lay between the germline ends. Germline lookup yields CDR1 MDHEN and CDR2 SYDVKM. CDR3 sequence: CASSLWVADDTDTQYF. The CDR3 region has the DNA TGTGCCAGCAGTTTATGGGTAGCAGACGACACAGATACGCAGTATTTT.

The chain couples TRBV27 to TRBJ2-7; 7 nucleotides align to TRBD2. Germline CDR1 reads MNHEY; CDR2 reads SMNVEV (reference sequence). V was pared by 6 bases and J by 2 bases, with 10 bases of the junction left unmatched. CDR3 size: 15 residues. The CDR3 is CASSLSGNNPYEQYF. CDR3 nucleotides: TGTGCCAGCAGCCTCAGCGGGAATAATCCCTACGAGCAGTACTTC.

The rearrangement uses TRBV6-5 and TRBJ2-1, with D perhaps matching TRBD2 (5 bases). CDR1 and CDR2 (germline): MNHEY, SVGAGI. This CDR3 has 13 residues. Trimming pared 2 bases from V and 12 bases from J, leaving 14 bases between. DNA of the CDR3: TGTGCCAGCAGTTACGGTCTGGCAGAGGGGCAGTTCTTC. It translates to CASSYGLAEGQFF.

The chain recombines TRBV29-1 with TRBJ1-2; 9 bases map to TRBD1. V dropped 3 bases and J dropped 6; count of bases not matched to a gene: 5. The CDR3 consists of 13 residues. Germline V gives CDR1 SQVTM, CDR2 ANQGSEA. The chain's CDR3 is CSVDVDRGNGYTF. CDR3 bases: TGCAGCGTTGACGTGGACAGGGGCAATGGCTACACCTTC.

This chain joins TRBV19 and TRBJ2-1; no clear D. V dropped 5 bases and J dropped 0 bases, with 14 bases sitting between them. Germline V CDR1 and CDR2: LNHDA, SQIVND (reference sequence). The CDR3 totals 16 residues. Written as DNA, the CDR3 is TGTGCCAGTAGTGCCTTTGGCGGTAGCTCCTACAATGAGCAGTTCTTC. Its translation is CASSAFGGSSYNEQFF.

This sequence joins TRBV6-1 and TRBJ1-4, with a tentative D call TRBD1 (6 bases). The CDR3 covers 14 residues. With 4 bases removed from V and 8 bases from J, the gap between germline ends came to 14 bases. CDR1 and CDR2 (germline): MNHNS, SASEGT. The DNA for the CDR3 is TGTGCCAGCAGTGTATACGGCAGGGGAGAAAAACTGTTTTTT. Residues: CASSVYGRGEKLFF.

CDR3 in DNA: TGTGCCAGCAGTTTATTATCGGGTTCCGATGAAAAACTGTTTTTT. Amino acids: CASSLLSGSDEKLFF. This sequence joins TRBV28 and TRBJ1-4; D uncertain. The ends were cut back, 1 base at V and 6 bases at J, with 12 bases in the middle. The CDR3 has 15 amino acids. Germline V gene lookup returns CDR1 MDHEN and CDR2 SYDVKM.

This chain joins TRBV11-2 and TRBJ2-2; perhaps D is TRBD1 or TRBD2 (7 bases each). The germline gives CDR1 SGHAT, CDR2 FQNNGV. V shed 3 bases and J shed 3 bases, with 14 bases lying between them. This CDR3 has 16 residues. The CDR3 loop reads CASSLGGGGYTGELFF. CDR3 nucleotides: TGTGCCAGCAGCTTGGGAGGGGGCGGATACACCGGGGAGCTGTTTTTT.

This sequence joins TRBV7-9 and TRBJ1-4; 10 bases are shared with TRBD1. Germline V gene lookup returns CDR1 SEHNR and CDR2 FQNEAQ (reference sequence). The V segment lost 5 bases and the J segment 3 bases; nucleotides outside the gene matches: 6. This CDR3 has 16 residues. Written as DNA, the CDR3 is TGTGCCAGCAGCCCCCGGACAGGGGGATCTAATGAAAAACTGTTTTTT. It yields the protein CASSPRTGGSNEKLFF.

The chain carries TRBV2 and TRBJ2-7; TRBD1 matches at 7 bases. V was clipped by 0 bases and J by 2 bases; unmatched bases: 1. Germline V gene sequence: CDR1 SNHLY, CDR2 FYNNEI. There are 14 residues in the CDR3. In nucleotides, the CDR3 is TGTGCCAGCAGTGAAGCGGGGACAGCCTACGAGCAGTACTTC. It yields the protein CASSEAGTAYEQYF. Complete variable domain (other parts from reference TRBV2 and TRBJ2-7): EPEVTQTPSHQVTQMGQEVILRCVPISNHLYFYWYRQILGQKVEFLVSFYNNEISEKSEIFDDQFSVERPDGSNFTLKIRSTKLEDSAMYFCASSEAGTAYEQYFGPGTRLTVT.

This clone has more than one count but fewer than ten. V is TRBV18 and J is TRBJ2-7, with 10 bases aligning to TRBD1. CDR1 and CDR2 (germline): KGHSH, LQKENI. The length of the CDR3 is 15 residues. Trimming took 6 bases from V and 2 from J; bases not matched to a gene: 7. The CDR3 nucleotides are TGTGCCAGCTCCCCCCGGGACAGGGGCGCCTACGAGCAGTACTTC. Protein product: CASSPRDRGAYEQYF.

This clone occurred a few times. The CDR3 protein is CASSPGQGGYEQYF. In nucleotides, the CDR3 is TGCGCCAGCAGCCCCGGACAGGGTGGCTACGAGCAGTACTTC. V is TRBV4-1 and J is TRBJ2-7; 8 nucleotides agree with TRBD1. Germline V lookup: CDR1 MGHRA, CDR2 YSYEKL. This CDR3 region has 14 residues. V shed 4 bases and J 3 bases; nucleotides not matched to a gene: 5.

This clone was detected only a few times. The chain is built from TRBV19 and TRBJ2-7, with a possible D match to TRBD1 (7 bases). Germline CDR1 and CDR2: LNHDA and SQIVND (reference sequence). CDR3 size: 16 residues. Trimming cost V 3 bases and J 1 base, with 16 bases left between them. The CDR3 DNA follows: TGTGCCAGTAGTATTCATTGGGGGGACAGATCCTACGAGCAGTACTTC. Translated: CASSIHWGDRSYEQYF.

The V call is TRBV2, the J call TRBJ2-1, with D possibly matching TRBD2 (6 bases). Deletions cut 8 bases from V and 3 bases from J, with 17 bases between. Germline CDR1 reads SNHLY; CDR2 reads FYNNEI. The CDR3 has 15 amino acids. The CDR3 DNA is TGTGCCAGCGGGGTGGGGGGAGGTGACTACAATGAGCAGTTCTTC. Amino acids: CASGVGGGDYNEQFF. Together with reference TRBV2 and TRBJ2-1, the CDR3 gives the full variable domain: EPEVTQTPSHQVTQMGQEVILRCVPISNHLYFYWYRQILGQKVEFLVSFYNNEISEKSEIFDDQFSVERPDGSNFTLKIRSTKLEDSAMYFCASGVGGGDYNEQFFGPGTRLTVL.

This clone has a handful of counts. The chain carries TRBV2 and TRBJ1-2; tentative D call: TRBD1 (5 bases). This CDR3 spans 15 amino acids. V dropped 2 bases and J dropped 1 base, with 11 bases sitting between them. Germline CDR1 reads SNHLY; CDR2 reads FYNNEI. CDR3 in amino acids: CASSERQLFNYGYTF. CDR3 nucleotide sequence: TGTGCCAGCAGTGAAAGACAGCTATTTAACTATGGCTACACCTTC.

This clone has just a few counts. This rearrangement joins TRBV7-9 to TRBJ2-2; no definite D call. CDR1 is SEHNR and CDR2 is FQNEAQ in the germline V gene (reference sequence). This CDR3 has 13 amino acids. Trimming removed 1 base from V and 3 bases from J, with 3 bases in between. The CDR3 DNA is TGTGCCAGCAGCTTAGGGGACACCGGGGAGCTGTTTTTT. Translation gives CASSLGDTGELFF.